This TCR beta chain emerged from a study of cytomegalovirus exposure and HLA in healthy donors. The CDR3 has 14 amino acids. The germline CDR1 and CDR2 sequences are MDHEN and SYDVKM. Trimming pared 1 base from V and 2 bases from J, leaving 9 bases between. The study ran its PCR with 60 Vbeta and 13 Jbeta primers. Repertoires were generated with immunoSEQ multiplex PCR, while TCRdb's copy carries only in-frame clones and drops some. This table holds approximately 130,000 clones, approximately 90% found once. This receptor was taken from a woman aged 25 to 39 in good health and CMV-seronegative. The sample comprised PBMCs. V and J are TRBV28 and TRBJ2-7; D might be TRBD2 (6 bases). The CDR3 loop reads CASSLYGGTYEQYF. In nucleotides, the CDR3 is TGTGCCAGCAGTTTATACGGGGGAACCTACGAGCAGTACTTC.